One sample yielded the 21 T cell receptor beta chains listed below, sequenced in a study of T cell responses to AZD1222 COVID-19 vaccine. Profiling relied on immunoSEQ multiplex PCR, and the TCRdb table lists in-frame clones only, not all of them. The sample shows about 60,000 clones, 70% to 85% of them seen only once. The sample here was peripheral blood, taken on day 0 of AZD1222 vaccination. These receptors were taken from an adult in good health.

The rearrangement joins TRBV5-4 to TRBJ2-7; TRBD1 matches at 7 bases. This CDR3 region has 13 residues. Germline V gives CDR1 SGHNT, CDR2 YYREEE (reference sequence). Trimming cost V 0 bases and J 3 bases; bases outside gene matches: 0. The CDR3 DNA reads as TGTGCCAGCAGCTTGGACAGGGGCTACGAGCAGTACGTC. Protein: CASSLDRGYEQYV.

The chain uses TRBV19 and TRBJ2-3; D unresolved. The CDR3 runs to 14 residues. CDR1 and CDR2 from the germline V gene are LNHDA and SQIVND (reference sequence). V was trimmed by 3 bases and J by 2 bases, leaving 9 bases between them. The CDR3 spells CASSISANTDTQYF. DNA of the CDR3: TGTGCCAGTAGTATTTCGGCCAACACAGATACGCAGTATTTT. The variable domain in full, completed from reference TRBV19 and TRBJ2-3, reads DGGITQSPKYLFRKEGQNVTLSCEQNLNHDAMYWYRQDPGQGLRLIYYSQIVNDFQKGDIAEGYSVSREKKESFPLTVTSAQKNPTAFYLCASSISANTDTQYFGPGTRLTVL.

The rearrangement links TRBV6-1 to TRBJ1-4, with TRBD1 identical over 11 bases. Germline V gene sequence: CDR1 MNHNS, CDR2 SASEGT. The ends lost 1 base at V and 8 bases at J; junction bases unmatched: 3. The CDR3 is 15 amino acids. CDR3 protein: CASSEEGQGGEKLFF. The CDR3 coding sequence is TGTGCCAGCAGTGAAGAGGGACAGGGGGGAGAAAAACTGTTTTTT.

The CDR3 bases are TGTGCCAGCAGCTTCCAGGGGGGCTACGAGCAGTACGTC. It specifies CASSFQGGYEQYV. V usage is TRBV11-2 and J usage is TRBJ2-7, with a tentative D call TRBD1 (7 bases). Germline V lookup: CDR1 SGHAT, CDR2 FQNNGV. The CDR3 length is 13 residues. V dropped 3 bases and J dropped 3 bases, with 9 bases sitting between them.

The J gene is TRBJ2-5, the V gene TRBV25-1; D is uncertain. Trimming took off 0 bases at V and 1 base at J, with 6 bases between the two ends. The CDR3 runs 14 residues. CDR1 MGHDK and CDR2 SYGVNS come from the germline V gene. In DNA, the CDR3 is TGTGCCAGCAGTGAATACTACCCCCAAGAGACCCAGTACTTC. It is translated as CASSEYYPQETQYF. The full variable domain, its missing parts supplied by reference TRBV25-1 and TRBJ2-5, is EADIYQTPRYLVIGTGKKITLECSQTMGHDKMYWYQQDPGMELHLIHYSYGVNSTEKGDLSSESTVSRIRTEHFPLTLESARPSHTSQYLCASSEYYPQETQYFGPGTRLLVL.

This chain joins TRBV9 and TRBJ2-1; TRBD2 aligns across 11 bases. The V and J ends lost 6 bases and 3 bases, in that order; junction bases with no gene match: 5. CDR1 is SGDLS and CDR2 is YYNGEE in the germline V gene. The CDR3 loop spans 15 amino acids. The CDR3 here is CASTQGLAVYNEQFF. The DNA for the CDR3 is TGTGCCAGCACCCAGGGACTAGCGGTCTACAATGAGCAGTTCTTC.

This clone was seen only a few times. V usage is TRBV7-9 and J usage is TRBJ2-1; 10 nucleotides match TRBD2. V lost 5 bases to trimming and J lost 5 bases; unmatched junction nucleotides: 12. Per germline, CDR1 SEHNR and CDR2 FQNEAQ (reference sequence). CDR3 length: 17 amino acids. The CDR3 reads CASSPWVAGGANNEQFF. The CDR3 nucleotides read TGTGCCAGCAGCCCCTGGGTAGCGGGAGGCGCGAACAATGAGCAGTTCTTC.

This rearrangement joins TRBV6-1 to TRBJ1-2; D perhaps matches TRBD1 (5 bases). Germline values: CDR1 MNHNS, CDR2 SASEGT. V was trimmed by 4 bases and J by 5 bases, leaving 20 bases between them. The CDR3 sequence is 16 residues long. In DNA form, the CDR3 reads TGTGCCAGCAGTGCCCCCTACGGGACTCTGATTTATGGCTACACCTTC. It specifies CASSAPYGTLIYGYTF.

This clone was detected a few times. The CDR3 here is CASSLTVDTGELFF. CDR3 DNA: TGTGCCAGCAGCTTAACCGTCGACACCGGGGAGCTGTTTTTT. This chain connects TRBV7-9 to TRBJ2-2; no clear D. V lost 2 bases and J 3 bases, leaving 7 bases between the germline ends. Germline V gene data show CDR1 as SEHNR and CDR2 as FQNEAQ (reference sequence). The CDR3 contains 14 residues.

The chain recombines TRBV29-1 with TRBJ1-2; D perhaps matches TRBD1 (6 bases). This CDR3 region has 13 residues. With 7 bases removed from V and 0 bases from J, the gap between germline ends came to 12 bases. CDR1 is SQVTM and CDR2 is ANQGSEA in the germline V gene. The chain's CDR3 is CSGGTPTNYGYTF. As DNA, the CDR3 is TGCAGCGGGGGGACACCGACTAACTATGGCTACACCTTC. The full variable domain, completed using reference TRBV29-1 and TRBJ1-2, is SAVISQKPSRDICQRGTSLTIQCQVDSQVTMMFWYRQQPGQSLTLIATANQGSEATYESGFVIDKFPISRPNLTFSTLTVSNMSPEDSSIYLCSGGTPTNYGYTFGSGTRLTVV.

This clone came up a few times. The rearrangement joins TRBV30 to TRBJ2-3; D call uncertain. The V end lost 0 bases, the J end lost 9 bases, and 10 bases lay between the germline ends. The CDR3 has 12 residues. CDR1 and CDR2 from the germline V gene are GTSNPN and SVGIG (reference sequence). In nucleotides, the CDR3 is TGTGCCTGGAGTGTCAAAGGGAACACGCAGTATTTT. This encodes CAWSVKGNTQYF.

The chain combines TRBV27 with TRBJ2-5; 9 nucleotides match TRBD1. The length of the CDR3 is 15 residues. The junction had 7 bases not matched to a gene; V was cut back by 4 bases and J by 4 bases. The V gene's germline CDR1 is MNHEY and CDR2 SMNVEV (reference sequence). The CDR3 DNA is TGTGCCAGCAGTTCCGGACAGGGGTTAAGAGAGACCCAGTACTTC. Its protein product is CASSSGQGLRETQYF.

This clone was counted once. The chain uses TRBV5-6 and TRBJ1-1, with unresolved D. The V and J ends lost 7 bases and 8 bases respectively, with 27 bases between them. The length of the CDR3 is 16 residues. The germline V gene encodes CDR1 SGHDT and CDR2 YYEEEE. CDR3 sequence: CASVEGVGQPIPEAFF. Here the CDR3 DNA reads TGTGCCAGCGTCGAAGGTGTAGGGCAGCCTATACCCGAAGCTTTCTTT.

The chain couples TRBV7-9 to TRBJ2-5; D gene unclear. V dropped 2 bases and J dropped 1 base, with 5 bases sitting between them. Looked up from germline, CDR1 is SEHNR and CDR2 is FQNEAQ (reference sequence). The CDR3 sequence is 13 residues long. This chain's CDR3 is CASSLSVQETQYF. The DNA of the CDR3 is TGTGCCAGCAGCTTAAGTGTCCAAGAGACCCAGTACTTC.

CDR3 coding DNA: TGTGCCAGCAGCTTAGTGGGACTAGTTTACAATGAGCAGTTCTTC. Amino acids: CASSLVGLVYNEQFF. The chain carries TRBV7-2 and TRBJ2-1, with 8 nucleotides matching TRBD2. The trim removed 1 base at V and 4 bases at J, leaving 3 bases unmatched. This CDR3 has 15 amino acids. The germline V gene encodes CDR1 SGHTA and CDR2 FQGNSA. Full variable domain (missing parts from reference TRBV7-2 and TRBJ2-1): GAGVSQSPSNKVTEKGKDVELRCDPISGHTALYWYRQSLGQGLEFLIYFQGNSAPDKSGLPSDRFSAERTGGSVSTLTIQRTQQEDSAVYLCASSLVGLVYNEQFFGPGTRLTVL.

This clone was picked up a small number of times. The V gene is TRBV7-3, the J gene TRBJ1-4; a weak D match, TRBD1 (5 bases). Deletions cut 5 bases from V and 8 bases from J, with 18 bases between. Germline V gene lookup returns CDR1 SGHTA and CDR2 FQGTGA. The CDR3 totals 15 residues. CDR3 nucleotides: TGTGCCAGCAGCCCCCAAGGCAGGGTAGGAGAAAAACTGTTTTTT. Its translation is CASSPQGRVGEKLFF.

This clone was detected a few times. The J gene is TRBJ1-3, the V gene TRBV27; 8 nucleotides align to TRBD1. J was trimmed by 2 bases and V by 3 bases; bases with no gene match: 3. CDR3 length: 15 amino acids. Germline V gives CDR1 MNHEY, CDR2 SMNVEV (reference sequence). The CDR3: CASSLNRGAGNTIYF. The CDR3 coding sequence is TGTGCCAGCAGTTTGAACAGGGGGGCTGGAAACACCATATATTTT.

The table lists this clone with a few counts. The rearrangement joins TRBV6-1 to TRBJ1-2; D may be TRBD1 (5 bases). With 2 bases removed from V and 1 base from J, the gap between germline ends came to 17 bases. This CDR3 has 17 amino acids. CDR1 and CDR2 from the germline V gene are MNHNS and SASEGT. The CDR3 DNA sequence: TGTGCCAGCAGTGAAATGGGGGTGAGGGCGGGTAACTATGGCTACACCTTC. This encodes CASSEMGVRAGNYGYTF.

The chain uses TRBV2 and TRBJ1-1; the D gene is possibly TRBD1 (6 bases). Germline values: CDR1 SNHLY, CDR2 FYNNEI. The CDR3 contains 13 residues. V lost 7 bases, J lost 3 bases, and 12 bases lay in between. The CDR3 region has the DNA TGTGCCAGCACTCAGGGGAGAGACACTGAAGCTTTCTTT. Its translation: CASTQGRDTEAFF.

The chain couples TRBV19 to TRBJ2-5, with D possibly being TRBD1 (6 bases). CDR1 is LNHDA and CDR2 is SQIVND in the germline V gene (reference sequence). This CDR3 has 15 residues. Between the trimmed V and J ends, which lost 0 bases and 0 bases, there was a span of 8 bases. CDR3 amino acids: CASSIEQGYQETQYF. In DNA form, the CDR3 reads TGTGCCAGTAGTATAGAACAGGGCTACCAAGAGACCCAGTACTTC. The complete variable domain, with remaining parts taken from reference TRBV19 and TRBJ2-5, reads DGGITQSPKYLFRKEGQNVTLSCEQNLNHDAMYWYRQDPGQGLRLIYYSQIVNDFQKGDIAEGYSVSREKKESFPLTVTSAQKNPTAFYLCASSIEQGYQETQYFGPGTRLLVL.

The gene calls are TRBV15 and TRBJ1-2; a possible D gene is TRBD1 (6 bases). Germline CDR1 LNHNV, CDR2 YYDKDF (reference sequence). With 10 bases removed from V and 4 bases from J, the gap between germline ends came to 19 bases. The CDR3 is 14 residues long. CDR3: CAITPFTGSYGYTF. CDR3 sequence (DNA): TGTGCCATCACCCCCTTTACAGGGAGCTATGGCTACACCTTC.